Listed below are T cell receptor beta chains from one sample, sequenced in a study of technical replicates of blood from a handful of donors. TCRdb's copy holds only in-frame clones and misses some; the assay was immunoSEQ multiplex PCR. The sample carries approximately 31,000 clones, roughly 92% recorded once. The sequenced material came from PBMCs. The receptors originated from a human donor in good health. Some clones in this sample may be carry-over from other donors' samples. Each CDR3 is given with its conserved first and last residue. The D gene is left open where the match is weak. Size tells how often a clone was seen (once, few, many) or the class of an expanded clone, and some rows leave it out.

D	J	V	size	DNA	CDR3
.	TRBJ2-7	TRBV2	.	TGTGCCAGCAGTGAAGTCCAGGGCCTCGAGCAGTACTTC	CASSEVQGLEQYF
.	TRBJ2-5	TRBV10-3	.	TGTGCCATCAGTAACGGGGGGCGGGAGACCCAGTACTTC	CAISNGGRETQYF
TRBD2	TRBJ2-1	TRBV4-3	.	TGCGCCAGCAGCCAAGACGCTAGCGGGGGGGCCAATGAGCAGTTCTTC	CASSQDASGGANEQFF
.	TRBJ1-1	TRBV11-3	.	TGTGCCAGCAGTCCCTTCTGGCTTTTCTTT	CASSPFWLFF
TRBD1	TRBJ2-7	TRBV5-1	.	TGCGCCAGCAGCTTGGCCGGGCGGGCAGGGGGCTACGAGCAGTACTTC	CASSLAGRAGGYEQYF
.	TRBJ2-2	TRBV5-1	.	TGCGCCAGCAGCCTCGGGGGACGAGCCGGGGAGCTGTTTTTT	CASSLGGRAGELFF
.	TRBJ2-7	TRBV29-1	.	TGCAGCGTTGAGAGCCCGGACAGCTACGAGCAGTACTTC	CSVESPDSYEQYF
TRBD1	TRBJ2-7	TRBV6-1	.	TGTGCCAGCACCCACCGGGACAGGGGGCGCCGGGAGCAGTACTTC	CASTHRDRGRREQYF
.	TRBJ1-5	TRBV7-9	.	TGTGCCAGCAGCCCTGAAGGGGGAAGTAGCAATCAGCCCCAGCATTTT	CASSPEGGSSNQPQHF
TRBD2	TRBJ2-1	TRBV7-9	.	TGTGCCAGCAGCTTAGATCGGACTAGCGCTTACAATGAGCAGTTCTTC	CASSLDRTSAYNEQFF
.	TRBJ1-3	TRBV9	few	TGTGCCAGCAGCCCCCACCGGGACACCGACTCTGGAAACACCATATATTTT	CASSPHRDTDSGNTIYF
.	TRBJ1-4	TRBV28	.	TGTGCCACCGGCCGGGTCGAAAAACTGTTTTTT	CATGRVEKLFF
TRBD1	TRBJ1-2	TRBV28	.	TGTGCCAGCAGTACCGCTGACAGGGGGGCTGATGGCTACACCTTC	CASSTADRGADGYTF
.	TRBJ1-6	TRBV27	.	TGTGCCAGCCGGGACAATAATTCACCCCTCCACTTT	CASRDNNSPLHF
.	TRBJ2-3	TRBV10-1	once	TGCCCACGCGGGACGGGCATAACTAGCACAGATACGCAGTATTTT	CPRGTGITSTDTQYF
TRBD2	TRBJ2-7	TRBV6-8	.	TGTGCCAGCGGGAGACTAGCGGGCGACGAGCAGTACTTC	CASGRLAGDEQYF
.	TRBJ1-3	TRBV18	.	TGTGCCAGCTCCCAGGGGTCCTCTGGAAACACCATATATTTT	CASSQGSSGNTIYF
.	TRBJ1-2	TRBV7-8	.	TGTGCCAGCAGCTTAGGAAATGTGGAGGGCTATGGCTACACCTTC	CASSLGNVEGYGYTF
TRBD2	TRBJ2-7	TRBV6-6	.	TGTGCCAGCTTTGGACTAGCGGGAGGGAGGGAGCAGTACTTC	CASFGLAGGREQYF
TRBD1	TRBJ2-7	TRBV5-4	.	TGTGCCAGCAGCTTAGGGACAGGGGGCTTTGAGTCGTACTTC	CASSLGTGGFESYF
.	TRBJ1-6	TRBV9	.	TGTGCCAGCAGCCCTCAGGGGAATTCACCCCTCCACTTT	CASSPQGNSPLHF
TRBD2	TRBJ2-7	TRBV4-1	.	TGCGCCAGCAGCCAATATATAGCGGGTTACTACGAGCAGTACTTC	CASSQYIAGYYEQYF
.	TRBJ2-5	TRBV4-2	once	TGTGCCAGCAGCCAGGAGGTTCAGCGACAAGAGACCCAGTACTTC	CASSQEVQRQETQYF
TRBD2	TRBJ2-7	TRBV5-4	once	TGTGCCAGCAGCTTGGCCCCTAGCGGGAGTGGGTACGAGCAGTACTTC	CASSLAPSGSGYEQYF
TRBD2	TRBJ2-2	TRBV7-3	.	TGTGCCAGCAGCCCACTCGGGGGGGCTCGGACCGGGGAGCTGTTTTTT	CASSPLGGARTGELFF
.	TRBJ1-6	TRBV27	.	TGTGCCAGCAAAGCGGGGGCACCCTCACCCCTCCACTTT	CASKAGAPSPLHF
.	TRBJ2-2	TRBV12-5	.	TGTGCTAGTGGTTTGGCAGGGTTGGGGACCGGGGAGCTGTTTTTT	CASGLAGLGTGELFF
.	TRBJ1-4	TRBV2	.	TGTGCCAGCAGTGAAGTCGGTAATGAAAAACTGTTTTTT	CASSEVGNEKLFF
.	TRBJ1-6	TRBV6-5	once	TGTGCCAGCACGATGGGAGGGACAAATTCACCCCTCCACTTT	CASTMGGTNSPLHF
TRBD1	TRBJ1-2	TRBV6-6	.	TGTGCCAGCAGTCTACGGACAGGGCACGGCTACACCTTC	CASSLRTGHGYTF
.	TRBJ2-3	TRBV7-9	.	TGTGCCAGCAGCCTCCACTCCGGTACGCAGTATTTT	CASSLHSGTQYF
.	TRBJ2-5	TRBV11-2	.	TGTGCCAGCAGCTTGGCCGCTCTGGGGGGTCGGGAGACCCAGTACTTC	CASSLAALGGRETQYF